This TCR beta chain was retrieved from a study of cytomegalovirus exposure and HLA in healthy donors. Study summary: Per a later analysis, the approximately 690 first-cohort and 100 to 150 validation repertoires shared one platform. Study-level results: Some TCR beta chains (164 of them) were listed as cytomegalovirus-associated. High sensitivity and specificity were reportedly achieved when the classifier diagnosed cytomegalovirus status.

Concerning this clone itself: Its matching antigen is unknown.

Only in-frame clones appear in the TCRdb table, and some are missing; sequencing was by immunoSEQ multiplex PCR. This table holds nearly 80,000 clones, more than 85% found once. The CDR3 is made up of 14 amino acids. Trimming cost V 7 bases and J 6 bases; bases outside gene matches: 11. The germline V gene encodes CDR1 WSHSY and CDR2 SAAADI. The chain combines TRBV10-2 with TRBJ1-2; 7 nucleotides align to TRBD1. The receptor comes from a woman aged 25 to 39 in good health and CMV-seronegative. The source material was PBMCs. The CDR3 loop reads CASNPDRVGHGYTF. CDR3 nucleotides: TGCGCCAGCAACCCCGACAGGGTCGGTCATGGCTACACCTTC.